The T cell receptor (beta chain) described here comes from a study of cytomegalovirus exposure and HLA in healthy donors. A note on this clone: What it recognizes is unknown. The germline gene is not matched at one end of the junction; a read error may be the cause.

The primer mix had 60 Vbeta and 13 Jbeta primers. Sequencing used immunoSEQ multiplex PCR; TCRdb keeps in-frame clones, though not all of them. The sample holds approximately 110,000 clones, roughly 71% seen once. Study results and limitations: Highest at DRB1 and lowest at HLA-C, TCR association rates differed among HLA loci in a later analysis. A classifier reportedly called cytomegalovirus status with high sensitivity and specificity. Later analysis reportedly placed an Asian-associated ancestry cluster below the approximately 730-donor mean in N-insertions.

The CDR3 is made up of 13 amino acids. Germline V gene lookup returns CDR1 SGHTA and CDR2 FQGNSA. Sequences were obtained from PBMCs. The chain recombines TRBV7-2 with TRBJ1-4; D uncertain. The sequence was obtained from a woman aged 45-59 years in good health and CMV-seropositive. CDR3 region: CASGLRTNEKLFF. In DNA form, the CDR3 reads TGTGCCAGCGGACTTCGAACTAACGAAAAACTGTTTTTT.